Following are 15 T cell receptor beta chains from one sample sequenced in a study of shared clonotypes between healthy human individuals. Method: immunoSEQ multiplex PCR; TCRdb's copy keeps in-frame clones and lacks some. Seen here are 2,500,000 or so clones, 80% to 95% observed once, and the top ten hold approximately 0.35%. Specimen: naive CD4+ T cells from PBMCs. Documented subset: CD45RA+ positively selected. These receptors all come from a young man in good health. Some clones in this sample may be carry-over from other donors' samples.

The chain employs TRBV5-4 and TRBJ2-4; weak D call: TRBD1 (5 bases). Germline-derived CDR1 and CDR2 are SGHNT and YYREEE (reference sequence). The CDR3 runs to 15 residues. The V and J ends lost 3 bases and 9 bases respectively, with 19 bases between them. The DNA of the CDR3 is TGTGCCAGCAGCTCCCGTGAAGGGGTTCAGGGCATTCAGTACTTC. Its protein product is CASSSREGVQGIQYF. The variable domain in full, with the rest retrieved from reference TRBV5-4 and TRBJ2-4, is ETGVTQSPTHLIKTRGQQVTLRCSSQSGHNTVSWYQQALGQGPQFIFQYYREEENGRGNFPPRFSGLQFPNYSSELNVNALELDDSALYLCASSSREGVQGIQYFGAGTRLSVL.

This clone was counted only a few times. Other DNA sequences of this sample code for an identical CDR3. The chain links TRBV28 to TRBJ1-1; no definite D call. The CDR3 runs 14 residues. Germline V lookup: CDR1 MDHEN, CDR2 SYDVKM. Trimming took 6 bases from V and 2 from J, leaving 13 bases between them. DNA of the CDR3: TGTGCCAGCAGCCTAGCTGGTCCCAACACTGAAGCTTTCTTT. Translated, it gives CASSLAGPNTEAFF.

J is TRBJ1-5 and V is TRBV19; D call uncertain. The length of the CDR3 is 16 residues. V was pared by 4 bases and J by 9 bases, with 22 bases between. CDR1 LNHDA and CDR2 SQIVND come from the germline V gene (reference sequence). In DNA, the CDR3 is TGTGCCAGTAGTACCATGGGGAATTACGGGTATCGGCCCCAGCATTTT. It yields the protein CASSTMGNYGYRPQHF.

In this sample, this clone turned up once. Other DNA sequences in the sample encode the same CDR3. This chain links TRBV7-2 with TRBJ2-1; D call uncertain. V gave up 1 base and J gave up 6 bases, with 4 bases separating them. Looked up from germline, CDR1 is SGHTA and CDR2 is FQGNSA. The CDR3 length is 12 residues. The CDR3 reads CASSLVRNEQFF. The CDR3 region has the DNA TGTGCCAGCAGCTTAGTCCGCAATGAGCAGTTCTTC.

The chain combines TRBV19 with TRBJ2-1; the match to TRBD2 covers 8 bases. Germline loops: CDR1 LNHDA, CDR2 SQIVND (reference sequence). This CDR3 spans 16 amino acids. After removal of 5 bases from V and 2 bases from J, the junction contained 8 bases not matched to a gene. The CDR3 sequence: CASSRERELTYNEQFF. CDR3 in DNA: TGTGCCAGTAGTCGAGAGCGGGAGTTAACCTACAATGAGCAGTTCTTC. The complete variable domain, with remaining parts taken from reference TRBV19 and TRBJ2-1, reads DGGITQSPKYLFRKEGQNVTLSCEQNLNHDAMYWYRQDPGQGLRLIYYSQIVNDFQKGDIAEGYSVSREKKESFPLTVTSAQKNPTAFYLCASSRERELTYNEQFFGPGTRLTVL.

Here the CDR3 DNA reads TGTGCCAGCTCACAAGGACAGGATAATGGCTACACCTTC. Translation: CASSQGQDNGYTF. The chain uses TRBV18 and TRBJ1-2, with TRBD1 matching 7 bases. The V gene's germline CDR1 is KGHSH and CDR2 LQKENI. The CDR3 runs to 13 residues. The V and J ends lost 4 bases and 6 bases, in that order; junction bases with no gene match: 5.

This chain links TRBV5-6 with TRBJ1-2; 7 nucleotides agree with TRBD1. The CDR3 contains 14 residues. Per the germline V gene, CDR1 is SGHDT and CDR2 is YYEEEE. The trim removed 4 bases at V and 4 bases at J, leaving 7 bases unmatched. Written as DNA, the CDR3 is TGTGCCAGCAGCCCGCCGACAGGGCCCTATGGCTACACCTTC. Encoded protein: CASSPPTGPYGYTF.

CDR3 loop: CASSVTGGRGGSYNEQFF. For the CDR3, the DNA is TGCGCCAGCAGCGTGACAGGCGGGAGGGGAGGCTCCTACAATGAGCAGTTCTTC. This sequence joins TRBV5-1 and TRBJ2-1, with 9 bases identical to TRBD2. The V segment lost 4 bases and the J segment 0 bases; nucleotides outside the gene matches: 11. CDR1 and CDR2 from the germline V gene are SGHRS and YFSETQ. The CDR3 length is 18 residues.

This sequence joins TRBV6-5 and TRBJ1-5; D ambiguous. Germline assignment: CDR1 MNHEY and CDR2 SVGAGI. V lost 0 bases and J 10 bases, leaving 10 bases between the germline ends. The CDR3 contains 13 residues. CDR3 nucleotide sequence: TGTGCCAGCAGTTACTCGAGGGCAAATCCCCAGCATTTT. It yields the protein CASSYSRANPQHF.

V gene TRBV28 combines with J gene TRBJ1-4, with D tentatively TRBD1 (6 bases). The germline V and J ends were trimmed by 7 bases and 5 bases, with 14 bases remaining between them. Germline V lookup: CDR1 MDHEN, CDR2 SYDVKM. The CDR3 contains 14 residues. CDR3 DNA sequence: TGTGCCAGCAATCCCGGGACAAGGAATGAAAAACTGTTTTTT. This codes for CASNPGTRNEKLFF.

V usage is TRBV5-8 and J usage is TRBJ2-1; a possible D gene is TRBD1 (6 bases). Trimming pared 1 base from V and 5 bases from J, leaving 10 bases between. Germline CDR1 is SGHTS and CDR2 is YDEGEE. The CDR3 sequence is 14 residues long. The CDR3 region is CASSLLQGNNEQFF. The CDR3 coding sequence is TGTGCCAGCAGCTTGTTGCAGGGGAACAATGAGCAGTTCTTC.

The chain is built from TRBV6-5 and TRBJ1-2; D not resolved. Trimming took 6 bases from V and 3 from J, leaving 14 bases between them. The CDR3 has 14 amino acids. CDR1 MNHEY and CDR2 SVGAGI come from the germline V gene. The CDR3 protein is CASRAWTEDYGYTF. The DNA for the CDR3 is TGTGCCAGCAGGGCATGGACGGAGGACTATGGCTACACCTTC.

The CDR3 region is CASSLVRDSDSYEQYF. Written as DNA, the CDR3 is TGTGCCAGCAGCTTGGTCCGGGACTCAGACTCCTACGAGCAGTACTTC. The chain joins TRBV5-5 to TRBJ2-7; D is possibly TRBD2 (6 bases). Germline CDR1 is SGHKS and CDR2 is YYEKEE (reference sequence). Trimming pared 0 bases from V and 0 bases from J, leaving 13 bases between. The CDR3 spans 16 residues.

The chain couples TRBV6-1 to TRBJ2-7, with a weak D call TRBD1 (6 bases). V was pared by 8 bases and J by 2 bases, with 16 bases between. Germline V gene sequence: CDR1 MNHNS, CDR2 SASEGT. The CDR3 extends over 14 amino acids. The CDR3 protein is CASPRDGQPYEQYF. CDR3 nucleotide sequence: TGTGCCAGCCCGAGGGATGGACAGCCCTACGAGCAGTACTTC.

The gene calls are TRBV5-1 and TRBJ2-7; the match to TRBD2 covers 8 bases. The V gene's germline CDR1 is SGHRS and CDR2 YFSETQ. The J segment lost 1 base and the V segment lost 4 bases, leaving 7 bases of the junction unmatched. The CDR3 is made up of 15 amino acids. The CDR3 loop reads CASSAGGSPSYEQYF. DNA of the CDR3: TGCGCCAGCAGCGCGGGGGGATCACCTTCCTACGAGCAGTACTTC.